Listed below are T cell receptor beta chains from one sample, sequenced in a study of post-analysis software for immune sequencing data. From the PCR reads, TCRdb called clonotypes with MiXCR, one entry per CDR3 protein. The sample consists of 750,000 to 900,000 distinct CDR3 sequences, approximately 44% of them appearing once. The sequenced sample was blood. The source is a girl between 5 and 17 years old with multiple sclerosis. CDR3s include the opening cysteine and the closing phenylalanine or tryptophan. The order of the fields is CDR3 protein, CDR3 DNA, clone size, J gene, V gene, D gene. A D gene is named only where the DNA matches it firmly. Clone sizes are given selectively: once, few, many, or a class where the clone is expanded.

CASSWTGSANTGELFF,TGTGCCAGCAGCTGGACAGGGAGCGCGAACACCGGGGAGCTGTTTTTT,.,TRBJ2-2,TRBV7-6,TRBD1
CASSFYGGPYYTDTQYF,TGTGCCAGCAGCTTTTACGGAGGACCTTACTACACAGATACGCAGTATTTT,.,TRBJ2-3,TRBV7-3,.
CATKYRAGANVLTF,TGTGCCACCAAGTACAGGGCTGGGGCCAACGTCCTGACTTTC,few,TRBJ2-6,TRBV12-3/TRBV12-4,.
CASSRHAGGHGYTF,TGTGCCAGCAGCCGGCACGCAGGGGGCCATGGCTACACCTTC,.,TRBJ1-2,TRBV27,TRBD1
CSVPSAGSYGYTF,TGCAGCGTGCCATCGGCGGGTAGTTATGGCTACACCTTC,.,TRBJ1-2,TRBV29-1,.
CASSEATAGVKETQYF,TGTGCCAGCAGTGAAGCGACAGCGGGAGTTAAAGAGACCCAGTACTTC,many,TRBJ2-5,TRBV6-1,TRBD2
CASSGRSYSYTF,TGTGCCAGTAGCGGGCGGAGCTATAGCTACACCTTC,.,TRBJ1-2,TRBV19,.
CASSAQRPTGAGEQFF,TGTGCCAGCAGCGCACAACGTCCGACAGGGGCGGGTGAGCAGTTCTTC,.,TRBJ2-1,TRBV7-9,TRBD1
CASSLVRGAETQYF,TGTGCCAGCAGTTTAGTAAGGGGCGCAGAGACCCAGTACTTC,.,TRBJ2-5,TRBV12-3/TRBV12-4,.
CASSPGDREDTDTQYF,TGCGCCAGCAGCCCAGGCGACAGGGAGGATACAGATACGCAGTATTTT,.,TRBJ2-3,TRBV5-1,.
CASSLPGMADPDTQYF,TGTGCCAGCAGCTTACCAGGAATGGCAGATCCAGATACGCAGTATTTT,few,TRBJ2-3,TRBV7-3,.
CASTNSRAAREQYF,TGTGCCAGCACTAACTCCAGGGCAGCGCGAGAGCAGTACTTC,few,TRBJ2-7,TRBV5-6,.
CASNAGTGAEKLFF,TGTGCCAGCAACGCCGGGACAGGGGCTGAAAAACTGTTTTTT,few,TRBJ1-4,TRBV7-2,TRBD1
CASGRTSGAFYEQYF,TGTGCCAGCGGACGGACTAGCGGGGCGTTCTACGAGCAGTACTTC,.,TRBJ2-7,TRBV12-3/TRBV12-4,TRBD2
CASSLGLAPTGELFF,TGTGCCAGCAGCCTGGGACTAGCGCCCACCGGGGAGCTGTTTTTT,many,TRBJ2-2,TRBV11-2,TRBD2
CASSQSRDRLWYGYTF,TGCGCCAGCAGCCAGAGCCGGGACCGATTATGGTATGGCTACACCTTC,once,TRBJ1-2,TRBV4-1,.
CSASPDGQRWNEQFF,TGCAGTGCTAGCCCGGACGGCCAGCGGTGGAATGAGCAGTTCTTC,.,TRBJ2-1,TRBV20-1,.
CSAKTENYTNYGCTF,TGCAGTGCTAAGACAGAAAACTATACTAACTATGGCTGCACCTTC,.,TRBJ1-2,TRBV20-1,.
CASGLGTSYNEQFF,TGTGCTAGTGGTTTAGGAACCTCCTACAATGAGCAGTTCTTC,few,TRBJ2-1,TRBV12-5,.
CASSSTGSPGKLFF,TGTGCCAGCAGCTCAACAGGGTCGCCGGGGAAACTGTTTTTT,.,TRBJ1-4,TRBV11-2,.
CASGGLQPSNYGYTF,TGTGCCAGCGGGGGACTGCAGCCATCTAACTATGGCTACACCTTC,.,TRBJ1-2,TRBV2,.
CASSYVGDEQFF,TGTGCCAGCAGTTACGTCGGTGATGAGCAGTTCTTC,few,TRBJ2-1,TRBV6-5,.
CASSRTPSGVQYF,TGTGCCAGCAGTCGTACGCCTAGCGGTGTGCAGTACTTC,.,TRBJ2-7,TRBV11-2,TRBD2
CASSDPGEYGYTF,TGTGCCAGCAGTGACCCGGGAGAATATGGCTACACCTTC,few,TRBJ1-2,TRBV25-1,.
CASSLRVSVSIDTQYF,TGTGCCAGCAGTTTAAGGGTTAGCGTGAGCATAGATACGCAGTATTTT,.,TRBJ2-3,TRBV12-3/TRBV12-4,.